The sequence of this T cell receptor beta chain was determined in a study of T cell repertoires in cytomegalovirus infection. The wider study: From public TCR beta signatures came an indication of both CMV infection and matching HLA type.

MiXCR, run by TCRdb on the reads, gives a single entry per CDR3 protein. The table includes 510,000 or so distinct CDR3 sequences, about 30% detected once. This clonotype was picked up one time. V shed 0 bases and J shed 8 bases, with 5 bases lying between them. Per the germline V gene, CDR1 is MNHEY and CDR2 is SVGAGI. The CDR3 covers 12 residues. This receptor was obtained from a human donor in good health (CMV status not recorded). Some clones in this sample may be carry-over from other donors' samples. Sequencing input: PBMCs. The V gene is TRBV6-5, the J gene TRBJ2-1; the D is unclear. Written as DNA, the CDR3 is TGTGCCAGCAGTTACTCCTTGGATGAGCAGTTCTTC. It translates to CASSYSLDEQFF.